Listed below are T cell receptor beta chains from one sample, sequenced in a study of blood T cell repertoires in COVID-19. The assay was immunoSEQ multiplex PCR, and TCRdb's table has in-frame clones only and misses some. In the table there are around 49,000 clones, roughly four fifths of which are singletons. Sequenced: peripheral blood. These TCRs come from a woman aged 60-75 years with acute or convalescent COVID-19. The CDR3 runs from the conserved cysteine through the conserved F or W. The order of the fields is V gene, clone size, J gene, D gene, CDR3 DNA, CDR3 protein. The D gene is left open where the match is weak. Rows give clone size only sometimes, using once, few, many, or a class for an expanded clone.

TRBV6-6,-,TRBJ1-2,-,TGTGCCAGCACCGACGTGGAGGGCCACTATGGCTACACCTTC,CASTDVEGHYGYTF
TRBV23-1,-,TRBJ1-3,-,TGCGCCAGCAGTCAATCTAGAGAGGCCCTTCACAGGGCCAGCTCTGGAAACACCATATATTTT,CASSQSREALHRASSGNTIYF
TRBV19,once,TRBJ1-2,TRBD1,TGTGCCAGTAGGCCCCCGGGACAGGGGACCCGCTATGGCTACACCTTC,CASRPPGQGTRYGYTF
TRBV4-1,-,TRBJ1-1,-,TGCGCCAGCAGGGTGACTAGGGGTTACACTGAAGCTTTCTTT,CASRVTRGYTEAFF
TRBV18,-,TRBJ1-2,TRBD1,TGTGCCAGCTCACTGGCCGAGACAGGGGGCAACTATGGCTACACCTTC,CASSLAETGGNYGYTF
TRBV19,-,TRBJ2-2,TRBD2,TGTGCCAGTAGGAAAGGACTAGGACTAGCGGACACCGGGGAGCTGTTTTTT,CASRKGLGLADTGELFF
TRBV7-3,-,TRBJ2-7,-,TGTGCCAGCAGCTTAACGGCAGGGGACGACGAGCAGTACTTC,CASSLTAGDDEQYF
TRBV18,-,TRBJ1-2,TRBD1,TGTGCCAGCTCACCGACGGGACAGGACTATGGCTACACCTTC,CASSPTGQDYGYTF
TRBV5-8,-,TRBJ2-7,TRBD1,TGTGCCAGCAGAACCGGGACAGGGGGTACCTACGAGCAGTACTTC,CASRTGTGGTYEQYF
TRBV5-1,-,TRBJ2-7,TRBD2,TGCGCCAGCAGCCTATCTAGCGGATCCTACGAGCAGTACTTC,CASSLSSGSYEQYF
TRBV6-5,-,TRBJ1-2,TRBD1,TGTGCCAGCAGGCGAACAGGGGGCTATGGCTACACCTTC,CASRRTGGYGYTF
TRBV2,-,TRBJ1-5,TRBD1,TGTGCCAGCAGTGGACAGGGAATTGGTCAGCCCCAGCATTTT,CASSGQGIGQPQHF
TRBV6-1,few,TRBJ2-2,-,TGTGCCAGCAGTGAAGGATCCGCGGGCCCGAACACCGGGGAGCTGTTTTTT,CASSEGSAGPNTGELFF
TRBV2,few,TRBJ1-5,TRBD1,TGTGCCAGCAGTATCGACAGGGTCAATCAGCCCCAGCATTTT,CASSIDRVNQPQHF
TRBV5-1,-,TRBJ1-5,-,TGCGCCAGCAGCTTACGTCCCAGGGATGGGAGCAATCAGCCCCAGCATTTT,CASSLRPRDGSNQPQHF
TRBV6-5,-,TRBJ1-1,-,TGTGCCAGCAGCTCAACGGGTGGCGAAGCTTTCTTT,CASSSTGGEAFF
TRBV2,-,TRBJ1-5,TRBD1,TGTGCCAGCAGTGCGGACAGGGGCAATCAGCCCCAGCATTTT,CASSADRGNQPQHF
TRBV25-1,once,TRBJ1-1,TRBD1,TGTGCCAGCACAGGGACAGGGATTTTAGGCACTGAAGCTTTCTTT,CASTGTGILGTEAFF
TRBV7-8,-,TRBJ2-5,TRBD2,TGTGCCAGCAGCCGAGATTACGTGGCGGGGGAAGAGACCCAGTACTTC,CASSRDYVAGEETQYF
TRBV21-1,few,TRBJ2-2,-,TGTGCCAGCAGCAAATACAGCGGGAACACCGGGGAGCTGTTTTTT,CASSKYSGNTGELFF
TRBV5-1,-,TRBJ2-1,TRBD1,TGCGCCAGCAGCTATGAGTCCCGGGACAGTCTGAAGGGTGGGTGGAGCTCCTACAATGAGCAGTTCTTC,CASSYESRDSLKGGWSSYNEQFF
TRBV5-5,-,TRBJ1-2,TRBD1,TGTGCCAGCAGCTTCGGGACAGGGGGATCAGTCTATGGCTACACCTTC,CASSFGTGGSVYGYTF
TRBV7-3,-,TRBJ1-2,-,TGTGCCAGCAGCCCCATCGGGGGTGCTAACTATGGCTACACCTTC,CASSPIGGANYGYTF
TRBV5-6,-,TRBJ2-7,TRBD1,TGTGCCAGCAGTCGGGACAGGGGGTACGAGCAGTACTTC,CASSRDRGYEQYF
TRBV4-1,-,TRBJ2-7,-,TGCGCCAGCAGCCAAGATAGGGGGGAGCAGTACTTC,CASSQDRGEQYF
TRBV9,once,TRBJ2-1,TRBD2,TGTGCCAGCAGCGTAGAGCGACTAGCGAATGAGCAGTTCTTC,CASSVERLANEQFF
TRBV3-1/TRBV3-2,-,TRBJ2-7,-,TGTGCCAGCAGCCAACCCGACAGGCTCCACGAGCAGTACTTC,CASSQPDRLHEQYF
TRBV29-1,-,TRBJ2-5,-,TGCAGCGCCCTCATTTCAAGAAGGGGGTTAGGAGAGACCCAGTACTTC,CSALISRRGLGETQYF
TRBV4-1,-,TRBJ1-5,TRBD1,TGCGCCAGCAGCCATACCGGGACAGGGGTTGGGCCCCAGCATTTT,CASSHTGTGVGPQHF
TRBV5-6,-,TRBJ1-1,-,TGTGCCAGCAGCGTGCGACAGGTTTCCGAATCTTTCTTT,CASSVRQVSESFF
TRBV3-1/TRBV3-2,-,TRBJ2-1,-,TGTGCCAGCAGCCCCGGGAATGAGCAGTTCTTC,CASSPGNEQFF
TRBV6-5,-,TRBJ2-2,-,TGTGCCAGCAGTTACTCCAGTGGGTCAGGCACCGGGGAGCTGTTTTTT,CASSYSSGSGTGELFF
TRBV6-5,-,TRBJ2-7,TRBD1,TGTGCCAGCAGAGATACCGGGACAGGAAACCCCGAGCAGTACTTC,CASRDTGTGNPEQYF
TRBV19,-,TRBJ1-2,-,TGTGCCAGTAGCAAACAGTTCGACTATGGCTACACCTTC,CASSKQFDYGYTF
TRBV5-6,-,TRBJ1-2,TRBD1,TGTGCCAGCAGCAAGGACAGGGGGGTTTCTAACTATGGCTACACCTTC,CASSKDRGVSNYGYTF
TRBV12-3/TRBV12-4,once,TRBJ1-1,-,TGTGCCAGCAGTTCACTCAGGGTGGAGGCTTTCTTT,CASSSLRVEAFF
TRBV4-2,-,TRBJ1-4,-,TGTGCCAGCAGCCAAGAGGGCGGGGGCTCTAATGAAAAACTGTTTTTT,CASSQEGGGSNEKLFF
TRBV28,-,TRBJ2-3,TRBD2,TGTGCCAGCAGTTTACGGGGGGTGCGGGGCCCCACAGATACGCAGTATTTT,CASSLRGVRGPTDTQYF
TRBV30,once,TRBJ2-3,-,TGTGCCTGGAGTCCGGGACTCAGAAAATCTAGCACAGATACGCAGTATTTT,CAWSPGLRKSSTDTQYF
TRBV7-8,-,TRBJ2-1,TRBD2,TGTGCCAGCAGCTTAAGGATAGCGGGGTTCACCGGGGCGGACAATGAGCAGTTCTTC,CASSLRIAGFTGADNEQFF
TRBV2,-,TRBJ1-5,-,TGTGCCAGCAGTAGGGACATCGGCGCCGGGCAGCCCCAGCATTTT,CASSRDIGAGQPQHF
TRBV9,once,TRBJ2-1,-,TGTGCCAGCAGCGGAGCTTCGGGACTTCCCTACAATGAGCAGTTCTTC,CASSGASGLPYNEQFF
TRBV2,-,TRBJ1-1,-,TGTGCCAGCAGTGTGGGGCGGTTGAACACTGAAGCTTTCTTT,CASSVGRLNTEAFF
TRBV5-1,-,TRBJ2-7,TRBD1,TGCGCCAGCAGCTTTAATGCAGGGGGCTCCTACGAGCAGTACTTC,CASSFNAGGSYEQYF
TRBV5-8,-,TRBJ2-2,-,TGTGCCAGCACGCCCCAGGGTGTCAACACCGGGGAGCTGTTTTTT,CASTPQGVNTGELFF
TRBV9,-,TRBJ2-1,TRBD2,TGTGCCAGCAGCGGAGGCACCGGGACTAGCGGAGCCGCGTGGAATGAGCAGTTCTTC,CASSGGTGTSGAAWNEQFF
TRBV7-9,-,TRBJ1-3,-,TGTGCCAGCAGCTTACTACAGACTGGAAACACCATATATTTT,CASSLLQTGNTIYF
TRBV6-5,-,TRBJ2-1,TRBD2,TGTGCCAGCAGTTACGATTTCGGGGGGGCCAGCAAGTTCTTC,CASSYDFGGASKFF
TRBV7-6,once,TRBJ2-1,TRBD2,TGTGCCAGCAGCTTAAGTTTCGGGGGGGACTCCTACAATGAGCAGTTCTTC,CASSLSFGGDSYNEQFF
TRBV12-3/TRBV12-4,few,TRBJ1-1,-,TGTGCCAGCAGTTTTTACCCAGGTGAAGCTTTCTTT,CASSFYPGEAFF
TRBV7-9,-,TRBJ2-2,TRBD1,TGTGCCAGCAGCCCGGGACAGGGATTTTACACCGGGGAGCTGTTTTTT,CASSPGQGFYTGELFF
TRBV11-2,few,TRBJ1-1,-,TGTGCCAGCAGCTTAAGTACAGGGATGAACACTGAAGCTTTCTTT,CASSLSTGMNTEAFF
TRBV5-6,-,TRBJ1-1,TRBD1,TGTGCCAGCAGCTTCGGGACAGGGGCTGAAGCTTTCTTT,CASSFGTGAEAFF
TRBV25-1,-,TRBJ1-1,-,TGTGCCAGCAGTGAAGCAGAGGGGAGGGGTGAAGCTTTCTTT,CASSEAEGRGEAFF